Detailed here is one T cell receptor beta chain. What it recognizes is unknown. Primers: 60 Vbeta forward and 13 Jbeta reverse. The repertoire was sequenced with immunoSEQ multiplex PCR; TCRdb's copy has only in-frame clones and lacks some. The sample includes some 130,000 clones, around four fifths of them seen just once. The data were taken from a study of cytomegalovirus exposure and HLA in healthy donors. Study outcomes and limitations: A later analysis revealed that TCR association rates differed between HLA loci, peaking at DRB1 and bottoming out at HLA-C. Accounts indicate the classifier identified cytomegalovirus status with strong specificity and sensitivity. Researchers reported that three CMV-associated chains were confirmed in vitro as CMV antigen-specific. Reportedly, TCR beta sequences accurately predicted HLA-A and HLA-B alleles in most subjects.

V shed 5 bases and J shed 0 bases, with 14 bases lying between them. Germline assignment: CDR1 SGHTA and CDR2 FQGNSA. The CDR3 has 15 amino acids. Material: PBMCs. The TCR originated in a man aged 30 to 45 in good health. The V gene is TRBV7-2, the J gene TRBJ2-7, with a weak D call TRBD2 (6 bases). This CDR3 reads CASSASSVSSYEQYF. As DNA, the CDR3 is TGTGCCAGCAGCGCCTCTAGCGTAAGCTCCTACGAGCAGTACTTC. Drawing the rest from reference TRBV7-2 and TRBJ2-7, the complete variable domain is GAGVSQSPSNKVTEKGKDVELRCDPISGHTALYWYRQSLGQGLEFLIYFQGNSAPDKSGLPSDRFSAERTGGSVSTLTIQRTQQEDSAVYLCASSASSVSSYEQYFGPGTRLTVT.